A selection of T cell receptor beta chains follows, all from one sample in a study of cytotoxic CD8 clonotypes in ibrutinib-treated CLL. The data were produced by immunoSEQ multiplex PCR, yet TCRdb's version contains in-frame clones alone and is incomplete. The profile shows fewer than 50,000 clones, over 60% of them singletons. This specimen consisted of PBMCs, obtained after 12 months of ibrutinib treatment. Receptor source: a human donor with chronic lymphocytic leukemia. The CDR3 runs from the conserved cysteine through the conserved F or W. Each record gives: clone size, J gene, D gene, V gene, CDR3 DNA, CDR3 protein. D genes are given only for firm matches. Rows give clone size only sometimes, using once, few, many, or a class for an expanded clone.

NA,TRBJ2-5,NA,TRBV19,TGTGCCAGTAGTATTGTTCCAAGTTCGGAGGTGGCCCAGTACTTC,CASSIVPSSEVAQYF
NA,TRBJ1-5,NA,TRBV7-8,TGTGCCAGCAGCCCCGGGCAGGGGAATCAGCCCCAGCATTTT,CASSPGQGNQPQHF
NA,TRBJ2-2,NA,TRBV7-8,TGTGCCAGCAGCTTAGTCCTAGATAGGGTTGCCGGGGAGCTGTTTTTT,CASSLVLDRVAGELFF
NA,TRBJ1-2,NA,TRBV19,TGTGCCAGTAACCGGGAGATTGGGGTCAACTATGGCTACACCTTC,CASNREIGVNYGYTF
NA,TRBJ2-1,NA,TRBV4-3,TGCGCCAGCAGCCAAGATTATGCCGACAATGAGCAGTTCTTC,CASSQDYADNEQFF
NA,TRBJ2-1,NA,TRBV5-6,TGTGCCAGCAGCTTGGGAGGGGGAGCGGATGAGCAGTTCTTC,CASSLGGGADEQFF
NA,TRBJ2-7,NA,TRBV2,TGTGCCAGCAGTGACGGTAATCCACAGGGTTACTACGAGCAGTACTTC,CASSDGNPQGYYEQYF
NA,TRBJ2-4,NA,TRBV6-1,TGTGCCAGCAGTACCTCGGGAAACAAAAACATTCAGTACTTC,CASSTSGNKNIQYF
once,TRBJ2-2,TRBD2,TRBV6-4,TGTGCCAGCAGTCGGAGCGGGGACACCGGGGAGCTGTTTTTT,CASSRSGDTGELFF
NA,TRBJ1-2,NA,TRBV30,TGTGCCTGGAGCGCGCTGGGCCCTCGCAAGTATGGCTACACCTTC,CAWSALGPRKYGYTF
NA,TRBJ1-3,NA,TRBV7-9,TGTGCCAGCTCGACCGGGCCGGGTGGAAACACCATATATTTT,CASSTGPGGNTIYF
few,TRBJ1-1,TRBD1,TRBV11-2,TGTGCCAGCAGCTTAGACCAGGGGGACCGGAGCACTGAAGCTTTCTTT,CASSLDQGDRSTEAFF
few,TRBJ2-6,NA,TRBV10-1,TGCGCCAGCAGCGCCGGTGGGGCCCCCCCGGTCGTCCTGACTTTC,CASSAGGAPPVVLTF
NA,TRBJ2-3,NA,TRBV10-3,TGTGCCATCAGTGAGGAGCTTCTTAGCACAGATACGCAGTATTTT,CAISEELLSTDTQYF
NA,TRBJ1-1,TRBD1,TRBV7-9,TGTGCCAGCAGCTCCCGACAGGGTAGGACTGAAGCTTTCTTT,CASSSRQGRTEAFF
NA,TRBJ1-5,NA,TRBV6-1,TGTGCCAGCAATCTGAGCGGGGGGCCCCAGCATTTT,CASNLSGGPQHF
NA,TRBJ1-3,TRBD1,TRBV10-1,TGCGCCAGCAGCTCGAAAGGACAGGGGATTGGAAACACCATATATTTT,CASSSKGQGIGNTIYF
NA,TRBJ2-1,NA,TRBV11-2,TGTGCCAGCAGCTTAGGTGCTGGGGCCGGTTCCTACAATGAGCAGTTCTTC,CASSLGAGAGSYNEQFF
NA,TRBJ2-3,NA,TRBV4-3,TGCGCCAGCAGCCAAGATTGGGAAGGGGCGATAAGCACAGATACGCAGTATTTT,CASSQDWEGAISTDTQYF
NA,TRBJ2-3,NA,TRBV19,TGTGCCAGCCTTGCTTCCGGGACGGGAACAGATACGCAGTATTTT,CASLASGTGTDTQYF
few,TRBJ2-7,NA,TRBV18,TGTGCCAGCTCCCCCCCCGTCTATGCCTACGAGCAGTACTTC,CASSPPVYAYEQYF
NA,TRBJ1-5,NA,TRBV5-8,TGTGCCAGCAGCCCCGGGACGGTCAGCAATCAGCCCCAGCATTTT,CASSPGTVSNQPQHF